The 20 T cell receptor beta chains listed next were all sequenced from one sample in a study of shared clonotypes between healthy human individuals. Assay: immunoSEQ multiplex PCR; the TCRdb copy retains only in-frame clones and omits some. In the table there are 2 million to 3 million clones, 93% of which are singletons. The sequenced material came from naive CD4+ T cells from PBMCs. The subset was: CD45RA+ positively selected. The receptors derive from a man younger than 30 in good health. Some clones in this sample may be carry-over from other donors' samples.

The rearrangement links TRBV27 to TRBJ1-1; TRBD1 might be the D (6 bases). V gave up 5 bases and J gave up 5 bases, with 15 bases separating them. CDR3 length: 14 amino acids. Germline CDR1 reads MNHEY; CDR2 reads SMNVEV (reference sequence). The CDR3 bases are TGTGCCAGCAGTCCCTTGACAGGTGCGACTGAAGCTTTCTTT. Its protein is CASSPLTGATEAFF.

DNA of the CDR3: TGTGCCAGCAGTCCCTCCCTGGTTCAGCCCCAGCATTTT. The encoded protein is CASSPSLVQPQHF. The chain couples TRBV6-5 to TRBJ1-5; D not certain. Between the trimmed V and J ends, which lost 5 bases and 6 bases, there was a span of 11 bases. CDR3 length equals 13 residues. Germline CDR1 is MNHEY and CDR2 is SVGAGI.

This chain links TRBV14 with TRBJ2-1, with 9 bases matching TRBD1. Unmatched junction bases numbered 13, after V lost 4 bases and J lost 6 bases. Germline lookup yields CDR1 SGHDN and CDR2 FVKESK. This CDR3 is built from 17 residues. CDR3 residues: CASSPGQGRDWLNEQFF. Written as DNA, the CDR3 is TGTGCCAGCAGCCCGGGACAGGGTAGGGACTGGCTCAATGAGCAGTTCTTC.

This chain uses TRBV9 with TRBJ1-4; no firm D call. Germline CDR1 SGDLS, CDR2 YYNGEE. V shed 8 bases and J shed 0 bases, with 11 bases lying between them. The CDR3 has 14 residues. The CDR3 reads CASYSSATNEKLFF. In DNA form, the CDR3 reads TGTGCCAGTTACTCCAGTGCAACTAATGAAAAACTGTTTTTT.

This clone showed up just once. CDR3 in amino acids: CASSLGTPGELFF. The CDR3 bases are TGCGCCAGCAGCTTGGGTACGCCCGGGGAGCTGTTTTTT. This sequence joins TRBV5-1 and TRBJ2-2; D remains ambiguous. V lost 0 bases, J lost 6 bases, and 6 bases lay in between. CDR3 length: 13 residues. Germline values: CDR1 SGHRS, CDR2 YFSETQ.

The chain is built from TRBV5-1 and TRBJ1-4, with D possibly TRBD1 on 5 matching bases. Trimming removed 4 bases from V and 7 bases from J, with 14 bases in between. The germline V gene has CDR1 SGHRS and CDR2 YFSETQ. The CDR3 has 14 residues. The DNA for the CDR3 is TGCGCCAGCAGCCGCGAAGGGGCGGCTGAAAAACTGTTTTTT. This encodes CASSREGAAEKLFF.

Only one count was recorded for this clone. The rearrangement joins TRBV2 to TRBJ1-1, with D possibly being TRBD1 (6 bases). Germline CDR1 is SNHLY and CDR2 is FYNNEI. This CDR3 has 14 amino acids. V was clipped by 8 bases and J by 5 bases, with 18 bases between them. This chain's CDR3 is CASHYAQGLTEAFF. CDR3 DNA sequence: TGTGCCAGCCATTACGCGCAGGGGCTTACTGAAGCTTTCTTT.

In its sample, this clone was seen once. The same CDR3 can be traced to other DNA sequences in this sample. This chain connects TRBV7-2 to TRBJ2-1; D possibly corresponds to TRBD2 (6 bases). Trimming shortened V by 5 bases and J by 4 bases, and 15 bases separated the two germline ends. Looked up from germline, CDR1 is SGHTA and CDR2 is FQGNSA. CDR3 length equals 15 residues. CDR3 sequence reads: CASSPKAGTYNEQFF. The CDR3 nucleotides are TGTGCCAGCAGCCCCAAGGCGGGAACTTACAATGAGCAGTTCTTC.

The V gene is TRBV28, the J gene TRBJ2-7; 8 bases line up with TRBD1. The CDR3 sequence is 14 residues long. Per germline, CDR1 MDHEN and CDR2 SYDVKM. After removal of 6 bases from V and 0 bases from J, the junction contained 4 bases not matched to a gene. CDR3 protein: CASRRTGSSYEQYF. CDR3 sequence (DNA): TGTGCCAGCAGAAGGACAGGGAGCTCCTACGAGCAGTACTTC.

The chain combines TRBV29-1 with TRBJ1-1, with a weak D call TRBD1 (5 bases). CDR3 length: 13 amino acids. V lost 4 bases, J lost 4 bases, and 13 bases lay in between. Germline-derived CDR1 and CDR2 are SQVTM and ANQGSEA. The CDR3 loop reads CSVAGGVITEAFF. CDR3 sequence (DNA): TGCAGCGTTGCGGGGGGGGTGATCACTGAAGCTTTCTTT.

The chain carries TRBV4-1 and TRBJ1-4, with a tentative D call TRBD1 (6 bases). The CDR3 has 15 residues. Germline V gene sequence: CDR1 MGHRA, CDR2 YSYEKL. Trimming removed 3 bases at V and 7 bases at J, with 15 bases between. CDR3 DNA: TGCGCCAGCAGCCAGGGAGGGGGGCGAGTTGAAAAACTGTTTTTT. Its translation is CASSQGGGRVEKLFF.

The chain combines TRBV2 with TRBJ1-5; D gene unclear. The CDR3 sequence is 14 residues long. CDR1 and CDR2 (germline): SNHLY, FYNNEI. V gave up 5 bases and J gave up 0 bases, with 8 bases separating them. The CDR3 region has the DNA TGTGCCAGCAGTAGGCAGACTAGCAATCAGCCCCAGCATTTT. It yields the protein CASSRQTSNQPQHF.

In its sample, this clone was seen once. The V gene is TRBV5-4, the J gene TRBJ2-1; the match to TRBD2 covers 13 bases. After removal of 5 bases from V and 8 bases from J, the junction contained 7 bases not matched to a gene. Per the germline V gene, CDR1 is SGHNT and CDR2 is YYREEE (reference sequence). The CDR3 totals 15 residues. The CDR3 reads CASRRPLAGGDEQFF. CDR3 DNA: TGTGCCAGCAGGCGCCCACTAGCGGGAGGGGATGAGCAGTTCTTC. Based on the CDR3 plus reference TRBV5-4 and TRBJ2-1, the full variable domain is ETGVTQSPTHLIKTRGQQVTLRCSSQSGHNTVSWYQQALGQGPQFIFQYYREEENGRGNFPPRFSGLQFPNYSSELNVNALELDDSALYLCASRRPLAGGDEQFFGPGTRLTVL.

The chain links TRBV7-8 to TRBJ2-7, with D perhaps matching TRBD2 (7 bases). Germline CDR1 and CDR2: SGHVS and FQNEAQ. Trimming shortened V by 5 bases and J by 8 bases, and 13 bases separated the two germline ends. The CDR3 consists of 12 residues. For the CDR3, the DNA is TGTGCCAGCAGCCAGAAGCGGGACAAGCAGTACTTC. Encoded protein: CASSQKRDKQYF.

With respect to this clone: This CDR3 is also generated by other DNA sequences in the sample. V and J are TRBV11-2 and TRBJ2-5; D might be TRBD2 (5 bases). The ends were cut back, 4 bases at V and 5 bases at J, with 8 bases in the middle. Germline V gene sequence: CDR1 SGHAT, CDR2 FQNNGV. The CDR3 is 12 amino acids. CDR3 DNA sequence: TGTGCCAGCAGCTCAAGGAGGGAGACCCAGTACTTC. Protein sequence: CASSSRRETQYF.

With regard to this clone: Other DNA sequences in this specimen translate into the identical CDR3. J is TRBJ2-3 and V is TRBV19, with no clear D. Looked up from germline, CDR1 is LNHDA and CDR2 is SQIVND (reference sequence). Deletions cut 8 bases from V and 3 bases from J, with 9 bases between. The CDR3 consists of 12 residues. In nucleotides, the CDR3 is TGTGCCAGTGGACCCCGGACAGATACGCAGTATTTT. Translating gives CASGPRTDTQYF.

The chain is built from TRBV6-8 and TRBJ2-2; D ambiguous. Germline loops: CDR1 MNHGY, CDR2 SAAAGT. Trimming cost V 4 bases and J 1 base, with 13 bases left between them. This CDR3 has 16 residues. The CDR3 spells CASSLFVAGNTGELFF. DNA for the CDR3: TGTGCCAGCAGTTTGTTTGTGGCAGGGAACACCGGGGAGCTGTTTTTT.

CDR3 DNA: TGTGCCAGTAGTATCAGGGGTAATACGCAGTATTTT. Its translation is CASSIRGNTQYF. This rearrangement joins TRBV19 to TRBJ2-3, with D possibly matching TRBD1 (6 bases). V dropped 3 bases and J dropped 7 bases, with 8 bases sitting between them. This CDR3 region has 12 residues. In germline, CDR1 is LNHDA, CDR2 SQIVND (reference sequence).

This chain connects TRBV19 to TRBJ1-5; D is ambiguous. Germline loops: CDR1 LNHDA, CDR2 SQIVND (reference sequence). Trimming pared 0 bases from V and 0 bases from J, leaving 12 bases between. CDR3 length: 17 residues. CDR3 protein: CASSIDRTRNSNQPQHF. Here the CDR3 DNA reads TGTGCCAGTAGTATAGATCGGACGCGGAATAGCAATCAGCCCCAGCATTTT.

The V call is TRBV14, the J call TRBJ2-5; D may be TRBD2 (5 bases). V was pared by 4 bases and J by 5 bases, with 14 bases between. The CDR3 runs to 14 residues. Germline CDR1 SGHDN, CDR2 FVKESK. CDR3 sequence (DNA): TGTGCCAGCAGCCCCCAGGACTTAAGGGAGACCCAGTACTTC. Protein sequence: CASSPQDLRETQYF.